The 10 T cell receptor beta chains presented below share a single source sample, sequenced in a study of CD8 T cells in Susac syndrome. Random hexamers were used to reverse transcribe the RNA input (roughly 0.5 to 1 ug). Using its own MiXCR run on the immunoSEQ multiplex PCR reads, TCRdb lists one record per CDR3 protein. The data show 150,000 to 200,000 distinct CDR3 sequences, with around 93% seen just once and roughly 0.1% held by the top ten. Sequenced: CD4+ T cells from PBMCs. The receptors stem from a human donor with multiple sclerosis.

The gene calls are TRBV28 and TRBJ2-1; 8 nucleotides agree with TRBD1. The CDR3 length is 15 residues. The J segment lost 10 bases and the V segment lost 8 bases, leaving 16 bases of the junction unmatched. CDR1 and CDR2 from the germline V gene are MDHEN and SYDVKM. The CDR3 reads CASSRGLEKLGEQFF. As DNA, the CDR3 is TGTGCCAGCTCCAGGGGGCTCGAAAAGCTAGGAGAGCAGTTCTTC.

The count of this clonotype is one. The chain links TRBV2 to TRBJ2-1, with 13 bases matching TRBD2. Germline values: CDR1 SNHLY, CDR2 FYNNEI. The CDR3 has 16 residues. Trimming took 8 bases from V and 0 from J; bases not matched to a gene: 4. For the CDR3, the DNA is TGTGCCAGCGGCAGGACTAGCGGGGGCTCCTACAATGAGCAGTTCTTC. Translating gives CASGRTSGGSYNEQFF.

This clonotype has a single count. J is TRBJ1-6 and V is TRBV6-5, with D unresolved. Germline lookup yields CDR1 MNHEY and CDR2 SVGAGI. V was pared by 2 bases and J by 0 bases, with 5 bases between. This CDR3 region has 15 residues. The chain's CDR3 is CASSYGSSYNSPLHF. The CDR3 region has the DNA TGTGCCAGCAGTTACGGGAGCTCCTATAATTCACCCCTCCACTTT.

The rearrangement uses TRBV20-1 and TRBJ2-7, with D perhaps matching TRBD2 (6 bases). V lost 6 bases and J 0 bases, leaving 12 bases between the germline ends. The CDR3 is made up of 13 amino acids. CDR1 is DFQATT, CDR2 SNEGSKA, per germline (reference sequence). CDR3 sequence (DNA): TGCAGTGCGCCGGAGGGCTACTCCTACGAGCAGTACTTC. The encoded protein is CSAPEGYSYEQYF.

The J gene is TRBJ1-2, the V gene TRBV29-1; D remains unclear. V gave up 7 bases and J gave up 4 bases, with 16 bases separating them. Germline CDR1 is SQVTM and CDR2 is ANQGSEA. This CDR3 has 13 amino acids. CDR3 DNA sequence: TGCAGCGCCTCAGCCGGGGAGGGCTATGGCTACACCTTC. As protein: CSASAGEGYGYTF.

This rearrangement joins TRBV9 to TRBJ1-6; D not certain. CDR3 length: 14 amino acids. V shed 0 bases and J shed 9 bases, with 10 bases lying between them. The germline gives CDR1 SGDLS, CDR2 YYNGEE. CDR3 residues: CASSVGEVRSPLHF. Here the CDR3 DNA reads TGTGCCAGCAGCGTAGGAGAAGTCCGTTCACCCCTCCACTTT.

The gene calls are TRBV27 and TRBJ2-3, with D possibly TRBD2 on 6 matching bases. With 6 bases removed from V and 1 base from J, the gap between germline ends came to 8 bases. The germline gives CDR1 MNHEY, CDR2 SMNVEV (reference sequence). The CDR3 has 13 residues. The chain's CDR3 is CASRGGGTDTQYF. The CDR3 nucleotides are TGTGCCAGCAGAGGCGGGGGCACAGATACGCAGTATTTT.

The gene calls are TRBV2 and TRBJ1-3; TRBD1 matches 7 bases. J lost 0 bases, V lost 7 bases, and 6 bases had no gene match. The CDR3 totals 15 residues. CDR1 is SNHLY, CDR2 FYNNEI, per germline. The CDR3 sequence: CASTRGQNSGNTIYF. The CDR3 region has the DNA TGTGCCAGCACCCGGGGACAGAACTCTGGAAACACCATATATTTT.

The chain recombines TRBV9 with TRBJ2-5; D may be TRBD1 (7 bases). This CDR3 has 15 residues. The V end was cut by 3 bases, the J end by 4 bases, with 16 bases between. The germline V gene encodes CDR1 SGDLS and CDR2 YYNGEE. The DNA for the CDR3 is TGTGCCAGCAGCGCGCTGACAGGGCGGGGAGAGACCCAGTACTTC. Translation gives CASSALTGRGETQYF.

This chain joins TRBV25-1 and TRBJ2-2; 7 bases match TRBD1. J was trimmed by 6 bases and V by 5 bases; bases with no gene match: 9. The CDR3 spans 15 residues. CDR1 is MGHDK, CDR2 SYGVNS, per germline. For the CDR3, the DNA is TGTGCCAGCAGTACCCGACAGGGTCGTCCCGGGGAGCTGTTTTTT. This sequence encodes CASSTRQGRPGELFF.